These 30 T cell receptor beta chains share one sample of origin, sequenced in a study of blood T cell repertoires in COVID-19. Clones were sequenced by immunoSEQ multiplex PCR, and TCRdb holds only the in-frame ones, with some missing. The data contain about 360,000 clones, around nine tenths of them singletons. The sequenced material came from peripheral blood. The origin of the receptors is a human donor in a cohort sampled during active COVID-19.

This clone was detected a few times. The CDR3 is CASSQRSGGGSYEQYF. CDR3 sequence (DNA): TGTGCCAGCAGTCAAAGAAGTGGGGGCGGCAGCTACGAGCAGTACTTC. The gene calls are TRBV7-2 and TRBJ2-7; maybe TRBD1 (6 bases). Trimming removed 6 bases from V and 3 bases from J, with 21 bases in between. The CDR3 has 16 residues. Germline CDR1 SGHTA, CDR2 FQGNSA.

To note about this clone: The identical CDR3 is also encoded by other nucleotide sequences in the sample. The CDR3 bases are TGTGCCAGCAGCCCCGGACTAGCGGGAGGACAAGAGACCCAGTACTTC. This translates into CASSPGLAGGQETQYF. The rearrangement links TRBV7-3 to TRBJ2-5; 14 bases are shared with TRBD2. V was pared by 5 bases and J by 2 bases, with 4 bases of the junction left unmatched. Germline V lookup: CDR1 SGHTA, CDR2 FQGTGA. The CDR3 contains 16 residues.

The chain carries TRBV3-1 (or the pseudogene TRBV3-2) and TRBJ2-2; TRBD1 aligns across 8 bases. Germline trimming cut 5 bases from V and 2 bases from J; bases unmatched to any gene: 1. Germline CDR1 LGHDT, CDR2 YNNKEL (reference sequence). The CDR3 has 14 amino acids. The CDR3 region has the DNA TGTGCCAGCAGCGGACAGGGTAACACCGGGGAGCTGTTTTTT. Translating gives CASSGQGNTGELFF.

The rearrangement uses TRBV6-1 and TRBJ1-1; 8 nucleotides line up with TRBD1. Germline CDR1 is MNHNS and CDR2 is SASEGT. The CDR3 consists of 14 residues. The V gene end was trimmed by 3 bases and the J gene end by 7 bases; junction bases not matched to a gene: 7. The CDR3 coding sequence is TGTGCCAGCAGTGATGGACAGGGCTATTTTGAAGCTTTCTTT. Translation gives CASSDGQGYFEAFF.

This rearrangement joins TRBV3-1 (or the pseudogene TRBV3-2) to TRBJ2-7; 7 nucleotides align to TRBD2. The CDR3 sequence is 11 residues long. Germline V gives CDR1 LGHDT, CDR2 YNNKEL (reference sequence). The ends lost 3 bases at V and 11 bases at J; junction bases unmatched: 4. The CDR3 DNA follows: TGTGCCAGCAGCCAGGAAAGCGGGAAGTACTTC. Translating it yields CASSQESGKYF.

The CDR3 nucleotides read TGTGCCAGCAGCTTCATGGAACAGGGACTAGCGGGAGGGTACTTC. Translation: CASSFMEQGLAGGYF. The gene calls are TRBV7-9 and TRBJ2-5, with 15 positions matching TRBD2. There are 15 residues in the CDR3. The germline V gene has CDR1 SEHNR and CDR2 FQNEAQ (reference sequence). Trimming at V came to 3 bases and at J to 13 bases, leaving 9 bases not matched to a gene.

The chain recombines TRBV7-3 with TRBJ2-5; 9 bases fit TRBD1. The CDR3 has 14 residues. Germline V gene sequence: CDR1 SGHTA, CDR2 FQGTGA. The J segment lost 4 bases and the V segment lost 5 bases, leaving 5 bases of the junction unmatched. The CDR3 sequence is CASSPQDRGETQYF. The DNA for the CDR3 is TGTGCCAGCAGCCCACAGGACAGGGGAGAGACCCAGTACTTC.

This chain links TRBV18 with TRBJ1-2; TRBD1 aligns across 8 bases. Germline lookup yields CDR1 KGHSH and CDR2 LQKENI. The J segment lost 9 bases and the V segment lost 6 bases, leaving 6 bases of the junction unmatched. The CDR3 extends over 12 amino acids. DNA of the CDR3: TGTGCCAGCTCGGCCAGACAGGGGAGCTACACCTTC. Amino acids: CASSARQGSYTF.

The chain employs TRBV27 and TRBJ1-3, with D possibly matching TRBD1 (5 bases). Per the germline V gene, CDR1 is MNHEY and CDR2 is SMNVEV (reference sequence). Between the trimmed V and J ends, which lost 8 bases and 0 bases, there was a span of 20 bases. The CDR3 spans 17 residues. The CDR3 sequence: CASVRGDEKSSGNTIYF. The CDR3 coding sequence is TGTGCCAGCGTACGGGGGGACGAAAAGAGCTCTGGAAACACCATATATTTT.

The V gene is TRBV6-2 or TRBV6-3, the J gene TRBJ2-5; 7 bases fit TRBD2. Germline CDR1 MNHEY, CDR2 SVGEGT. Unmatched junction bases numbered 13, after V lost 6 bases and J lost 3 bases. The CDR3 has 16 amino acids. Here the CDR3 reads CASSPNFSGGEETQYF. CDR3 coding DNA: TGTGCCAGCAGCCCTAACTTTAGTGGGGGGGAAGAGACCCAGTACTTC.

The chain carries TRBV11-1 and TRBJ2-1; perhaps TRBD2 as D (5 bases). CDR1 SGHAT and CDR2 FQDESV come from the germline V gene (reference sequence). V lost 1 base and J lost 9, with 10 bases in between. The length of the CDR3 is 13 residues. This CDR3 is CASSLGASFEQFF. CDR3 nucleotides: TGTGCCAGCAGCTTAGGGGCTAGCTTTGAGCAGTTCTTC.

The chain is built from TRBV15 and TRBJ2-5; tentatively, D is TRBD2 (6 bases). Trimming removed 0 bases from V and 4 bases from J, with 9 bases in between. The CDR3 covers 14 residues. Germline V gene data show CDR1 as LNHNV and CDR2 as YYDKDF (reference sequence). CDR3 bases: TGTGCCACCAGCAGAGAGGGGCGGGGAGAGACCCAGTACTTC. Translating gives CATSREGRGETQYF. Full variable domain (missing parts from reference TRBV15 and TRBJ2-5): DAMVIQNPRYQVTQFGKPVTLSCSQTLNHNVMYWYQQKSSQAPKLLFHYYDKDFNNEADTPDNFQSRRPNTSFCFLDIRSPGLGDTAMYLCATSREGRGETQYFGPGTRLLVL.

This clone occurred once. The gene calls are TRBV18 and TRBJ2-4, with 8 bases lining up with TRBD1. Trimming took 2 bases from V and 0 from J; bases not matched to a gene: 6. CDR1 and CDR2 from the germline V gene are KGHSH and LQKENI. The CDR3 consists of 17 residues. CDR3 DNA sequence: TGTGCCAGCTCACCATTGGGACAGGAGATAGCCAAAAACATTCAGTACTTC. It specifies CASSPLGQEIAKNIQYF. The full variable domain, in which reference TRBV18 and TRBJ2-4 provide the parts outside the CDR3, is NAGVMQNPRHLVRRRGQEARLRCSPMKGHSHVYWYRQLPEEGLKFMVYLQKENIIDESGMPKERFSAEFPKEGPSILRIQQVVRGDSAAYFCASSPLGQEIAKNIQYFGAGTRLSVL.

The chain joins TRBV28 to TRBJ2-1, with TRBD1 identical over 9 bases. The germline gives CDR1 MDHEN, CDR2 SYDVKM. The CDR3 runs 17 residues. With 2 bases clipped from V and 4 bases from J, the junction kept 9 bases outside the gene matches. The CDR3 region is CASSLPTGGRGYNEQFF. The CDR3 DNA follows: TGTGCCAGCAGTTTACCGACAGGGGGGCGCGGGTACAATGAGCAGTTCTTC.

At least ten counts were recorded for this clone. The chain combines TRBV5-6 with TRBJ2-1, with 9 bases aligning to TRBD1. This CDR3 spans 16 amino acids. V shed 9 bases and J 1 base; nucleotides not matched to a gene: 11. CDR1 SGHDT and CDR2 YYEEEE come from the germline V gene. The CDR3 region has the DNA TGTGCCACCGCCGACAGGGGGAAAGGGTCCTACAATGAGCAGTTCTTC. Protein product: CATADRGKGSYNEQFF.

The chain couples TRBV5-4 to TRBJ2-1; D is undetermined. CDR1 and CDR2 (germline): SGHNT, YYREEE (reference sequence). The germline V and J ends were trimmed by 0 bases and 0 bases, with 10 bases remaining between them. The CDR3 extends over 16 amino acids. The CDR3 sequence is CASSLGSRPSYNEQFF. The CDR3 DNA sequence: TGTGCCAGCAGCTTGGGGAGCCGTCCCTCCTACAATGAGCAGTTCTTC.

The chain uses TRBV4-1 and TRBJ2-7, with TRBD1 matching 10 bases. The germline gives CDR1 MGHRA, CDR2 YSYEKL. Trimming took 1 base from V and 0 from J; bases not matched to a gene: 3. The CDR3 is 16 residues long. The CDR3 DNA sequence: TGCGCCAGCAGCCAAGGGGACAGGGGCACCTCCTACGAGCAGTACTTC. Amino acids: CASSQGDRGTSYEQYF.

The rearrangement joins TRBV7-9 to TRBJ2-7; TRBD2 might be the D (6 bases). Germline V lookup: CDR1 SEHNR, CDR2 FQNEAQ (reference sequence). This CDR3 spans 15 amino acids. V was clipped by 4 bases and J by 2 bases, with 15 bases between them. DNA of the CDR3: TGTGCCAGCAGCTCATATGGAGGGTTCCCCTACGAGCAGTACTTC. Translating gives CASSSYGGFPYEQYF.

The chain recombines TRBV29-1 with TRBJ2-7; 9 positions agree with TRBD1. The length of the CDR3 is 15 residues. In germline, CDR1 is SQVTM, CDR2 ANQGSEA. The CDR3 sequence: CSALRRTGVIYEQYF. CDR3 nucleotides: TGCAGTGCGTTAAGGCGGACAGGGGTGATATACGAGCAGTACTTC.

This clone appeared a few times. The chain recombines TRBV5-1 with TRBJ1-4; D gene unclear. This CDR3 has 16 amino acids. The ends were cut back, 0 bases at V and 2 bases at J, with 11 bases in the middle. Germline CDR1 reads SGHRS; CDR2 reads YFSETQ. CDR3 loop: CASSLEPRGTNEKLFF. The CDR3 region has the DNA TGCGCCAGCAGCTTGGAACCGCGAGGCACTAATGAAAAACTGTTTTTT.

V gene TRBV19 combines with J gene TRBJ1-2, with D perhaps matching TRBD1 (6 bases). Per the germline V gene, CDR1 is LNHDA and CDR2 is SQIVND (reference sequence). This CDR3 has 12 residues. V was cut by 10 bases and J by 8 bases, with 17 bases left in between. The CDR3 spells CATLSPGVGYTF. The CDR3 DNA sequence: TGTGCCACTCTATCCCCAGGGGTCGGCTACACCTTC.

This clone was observed a single time. The chain has TRBV5-5 and TRBJ1-4; 8 bases are shared with TRBD1. CDR1 and CDR2 from the germline V gene are SGHKS and YYEKEE (reference sequence). V trimming: 3 bases; J trimming: 3 bases; junction bases outside the gene matches: 7. The CDR3 is 16 residues long. The CDR3 loop is CASSSDRVWANEKLFF. The CDR3 bases are TGTGCCAGCAGCTCGGACAGGGTCTGGGCTAATGAAAAACTGTTTTTT.

The chain uses TRBV30 and TRBJ1-2, with D maybe TRBD1 (6 bases). The germline gives CDR1 GTSNPN, CDR2 SVGIG (reference sequence). V lost 5 bases, J lost 4 bases, and 14 bases lay in between. This CDR3 has 13 residues. CDR3 DNA: TGTGCCTGGGATGAGCAGGGGAGCTATGGCTACACCTTC. This gives the protein CAWDEQGSYGYTF.

The chain is built from TRBV18 and TRBJ1-1; D is perhaps TRBD1 (6 bases). The CDR3 has 15 residues. V dropped 5 bases and J dropped 3 bases, with 16 bases sitting between them. Germline CDR1 KGHSH, CDR2 LQKENI. The CDR3 DNA follows: TGTGCCAGCTCAGGGGGGGCCGGGGCTGACACTGAAGCTTTCTTT. Its protein is CASSGGAGADTEAFF.

This chain links TRBV30 with TRBJ2-7; 7 bases are shared with TRBD2. V was clipped by 4 bases and J by 7 bases; unmatched bases: 7. From germline, CDR1 is GTSNPN and CDR2 SVGIG (reference sequence). The CDR3 extends over 12 amino acids. Here the CDR3 DNA reads TGTGCCTGGACCGGGACTATTGGGGAGCAGTACTTC. This gives the protein CAWTGTIGEQYF.

There are a few counts of this clone. The gene calls are TRBV18 and TRBJ2-5; a possible D gene is TRBD1 (5 bases). The CDR3 has 16 residues. Per germline, CDR1 KGHSH and CDR2 LQKENI. V was cut by 6 bases and J by 2 bases, with 19 bases left in between. DNA of the CDR3: TGTGCCAGCTCCTTAGGCCCCTACAGGTTACAAGAGACCCAGTACTTC. Protein: CASSLGPYRLQETQYF. The entire variable domain, with the rest obtained from reference TRBV18 and TRBJ2-5, is as follows: NAGVMQNPRHLVRRRGQEARLRCSPMKGHSHVYWYRQLPEEGLKFMVYLQKENIIDESGMPKERFSAEFPKEGPSILRIQQVVRGDSAAYFCASSLGPYRLQETQYFGPGTRLLVL.

Details on this clone: The sample holds other DNA sequences that translate to the same CDR3. The genes are TRBV9 and TRBJ2-7, with TRBD2 matching over 10 bases. V shed 0 bases and J 2 bases; nucleotides not matched to a gene: 2. The CDR3 extends over 15 amino acids. CDR1 and CDR2 from the germline V gene are SGDLS and YYNGEE. CDR3 region: CASSVGAGGPYEQYF. The CDR3 DNA sequence: TGTGCCAGCAGCGTAGGAGCGGGAGGGCCCTACGAGCAGTACTTC.

The chain links TRBV7-2 to TRBJ2-5, with 9 bases aligning to TRBD2. The junction had 4 bases not matched to a gene; V was cut back by 1 base and J by 4 bases. This CDR3 has 15 amino acids. Germline lookup yields CDR1 SGHTA and CDR2 FQGNSA. CDR3 in DNA: TGTGCCAGCAGCTTAGGGGTTAGCGGGGGAGAGACCCAGTACTTC. This codes for CASSLGVSGGETQYF.

This chain uses TRBV13 with TRBJ1-2; 8 nucleotides match TRBD1. The V gene's germline CDR1 is PRHDT and CDR2 FYEKMQ (reference sequence). The CDR3 has 16 residues. V gave up 1 base and J gave up 6 bases; unmatched junction bases: 10. The CDR3 spells CASSLVRQGAGNGYTF. The CDR3 bases are TGTGCCAGCAGCTTAGTGCGGCAGGGGGCTGGAAATGGCTACACCTTC.

The CDR3: CASSLGGLAGVEQYF. CDR3 nucleotide sequence: TGTGCCAGCAGCTTAGGAGGCCTAGCGGGAGTCGAGCAGTACTTC. The rearrangement uses TRBV7-9 and TRBJ2-7; 10 nucleotides match TRBD2. The germline gives CDR1 SEHNR, CDR2 FQNEAQ (reference sequence). The ends lost 1 base at V and 6 bases at J; junction bases unmatched: 6. The CDR3 is 15 residues long. Based on the CDR3 plus reference TRBV7-9 and TRBJ2-7, the full variable domain is DTGVSQNPRHKITKRGQNVTFRCDPISEHNRLYWYRQTLGQGPEFLTYFQNEAQLEKSRLLSDRFSAERPKGSFSTLEIQRTEQGDSAMYLCASSLGGLAGVEQYFGPGTRLTVT.